This T cell receptor (beta chain) comes out of a study of blood T cell repertoires in COVID-19. Assay: immunoSEQ multiplex PCR; the TCRdb copy retains only in-frame clones and omits some. The table shows roughly 280,000 clones, with roughly 84% occurring only once. Trimming pared 0 bases from V and 7 bases from J, leaving 13 bases between. CDR1 is MNHEY and CDR2 is SVGAGI in the germline V gene. The CDR3 is 15 residues long. This sequence originates from a man aged 55 to 70 with acute or convalescent COVID-19. V gene TRBV6-5 combines with J gene TRBJ1-5; D might be TRBD1 (5 bases). The sequenced sample consisted of peripheral blood. The CDR3 is CASSYSQEGRQPQHF. CDR3 in DNA: TGTGCCAGCAGTTACTCCCAAGAGGGGAGGCAGCCCCAGCATTTT.